These 10 T cell receptor beta chains came from one sample sequenced in a study of shared clonotypes between healthy human individuals. Sequenced by immunoSEQ multiplex PCR; TCRdb stores in-frame clones only, minus some. Of 550,000 to 750,000 clones detected, about 91% appear once; the ten largest clones hold 24%. CD8 cells regarded as naive lacked CD45RO, were positively chosen for CCR7, and omitted terminally differentiated effector memory CD45RA+ cells. Input material: naive CD8+ T cells sorted from blood. The receptors were gathered from a man aged 30-40 years in good health.

The chain couples TRBV2 to TRBJ1-4; no reliable D call. Germline CDR1 and CDR2: SNHLY and FYNNEI. The CDR3 runs to 13 residues. V shed 3 bases and J shed 10 bases, with 12 bases lying between them. CDR3 region: CASSDRAASKLFF. CDR3 nucleotides: TGTGCCAGCAGTGATAGGGCAGCGTCAAAACTGTTTTTT. Based on the CDR3 plus reference TRBV2 and TRBJ1-4, the full variable domain is EPEVTQTPSHQVTQMGQEVILRCVPISNHLYFYWYRQILGQKVEFLVSFYNNEISEKSEIFDDQFSVERPDGSNFTLKIRSTKLEDSAMYFCASSDRAASKLFFGSGTQLSVL.

V is TRBV9 and J is TRBJ1-4; D ambiguous. Per germline, CDR1 SGDLS and CDR2 YYNGEE. The CDR3 covers 17 residues. Trimming pared 0 bases from V and 3 bases from J, leaving 15 bases between. The CDR3 DNA follows: TGTGCCAGCAGCGTAGACCCAGTTGGGGTTCCTAATGAAAAACTGTTTTTT. It codes for CASSVDPVGVPNEKLFF.

The chain employs TRBV4-1 and TRBJ2-7; 13 positions agree with TRBD2. V dropped 1 base and J dropped 6; count of bases not matched to a gene: 0. The CDR3 extends over 14 amino acids. Germline V CDR1 and CDR2: MGHRA, YSYEKL. The CDR3 spells CASSQGTSGGEQYF. The CDR3 DNA reads TGCGCCAGCAGCCAAGGGACTAGCGGGGGCGAGCAGTACTTC.

V gene TRBV30 combines with J gene TRBJ2-5, with 12 bases fitting TRBD1. The CDR3 is 15 residues long. Trimming took 1 base from V and 5 from J; bases not matched to a gene: 5. Germline lookup yields CDR1 GTSNPN and CDR2 SVGIG (reference sequence). For the CDR3, the DNA is TGTGCCTGGAGTGGGGGACAGGGGGCGTTTGAGACCCAGTACTTC. It specifies CAWSGGQGAFETQYF. The whole variable domain, remainder taken from reference TRBV30 and TRBJ2-5, is SQTIHQWPATLVQPVGSPLSLECTVEGTSNPNLYWYRQAAGRGLQLLFYSVGIGQISSEVPQNLSASRPQDRQFILSSKKLLLSDSGFYLCAWSGGQGAFETQYFGPGTRLLVL.

The chain is built from TRBV5-4 and TRBJ2-7; 7 positions match TRBD1. Per the germline V gene, CDR1 is SGHNT and CDR2 is YYREEE (reference sequence). The CDR3 is made up of 16 amino acids. V trimming: 0 bases; J trimming: 2 bases; junction bases outside the gene matches: 8. The CDR3 DNA reads as TGTGCCAGCAGCTTGGGCTATAGGGGGCTGACCTACGAGCAGTACTTC. It codes for CASSLGYRGLTYEQYF.

This chain joins TRBV19 and TRBJ2-1, with TRBD2 matching over 10 bases. The CDR3 has 16 amino acids. V trimming: 7 bases; J trimming: 0 bases; junction bases outside the gene matches: 6. Per germline, CDR1 LNHDA and CDR2 SQIVND (reference sequence). CDR3 nucleotide sequence: TGTGCCAGTATTCGGACTAGCGGAAGCTCCTACAATGAGCAGTTCTTC. It codes for CASIRTSGSSYNEQFF. Drawing the rest from reference TRBV19 and TRBJ2-1, the complete variable domain is DGGITQSPKYLFRKEGQNVTLSCEQNLNHDAMYWYRQDPGQGLRLIYYSQIVNDFQKGDIAEGYSVSREKKESFPLTVTSAQKNPTAFYLCASIRTSGSSYNEQFFGPGTRLTVL.

The rearrangement uses TRBV4-3 and TRBJ2-2; D is possibly TRBD2 (6 bases). Germline V gene data show CDR1 as LGHNA and CDR2 as YSLEER. V lost 0 bases and J lost 1, with 9 bases in between. This CDR3 is built from 16 residues. The CDR3 region is CASSQEWDLNTGELFF. As DNA, the CDR3 is TGCGCCAGCAGCCAAGAATGGGACTTGAACACCGGGGAGCTGTTTTTT.

V is TRBV27 and J is TRBJ2-7; D ambiguous. Germline CDR1 and CDR2: MNHEY and SMNVEV (reference sequence). The length of the CDR3 is 14 residues. Trimming removed 3 bases at V and 2 bases at J, with 11 bases between. The CDR3 region has the DNA TGTGCCAGCAGTTTCTCGGGCCAAACCTACGAGCAGTACTTC. As protein: CASSFSGQTYEQYF.

This rearrangement joins TRBV11-2 to TRBJ2-1, with TRBD2 identical over 12 bases. After removal of 5 bases from V and 5 bases from J, the junction contained 7 bases not matched to a gene. This CDR3 region has 16 residues. Per the germline V gene, CDR1 is SGHAT and CDR2 is FQNNGV. The CDR3 bases are TGTGCCAGCAGCGTCGGACTAGCGGGGTTAAACAATGAGCAGTTCTTC. Its translation: CASSVGLAGLNNEQFF.

The V call is TRBV14, the J call TRBJ2-7, with 9 bases that match TRBD1. Germline V gene lookup returns CDR1 SGHDN and CDR2 FVKESK. This CDR3 spans 13 amino acids. Losses at the gene ends were 3 bases for V and 5 bases for J; bases not matched to a gene: 2. This CDR3 is CASSHRDRDEQYF. CDR3 DNA: TGTGCCAGCAGCCACCGGGACAGGGACGAGCAGTACTTC.